This TCR beta chain was captured by sequencing in a study of Ad26.COV2.S vaccination and SARS-CoV-2 variants (dated by TCRdb to about 2021). In terms of the full investigation: Vaccine-arm donors came from COV1001, a multicentre, randomized, double-blind, placebo-controlled phase I-IIa trial of Ad26.COV2.S in healthy adults. The TCR-sequenced set comprised about 32 samples: around 20 Ad26.COV2.S vaccine recipients, 5 placebo recipients and 8 SARS-CoV-2 convalescent individuals. Dosing of Ad26.COV2.S was intramuscular, at either 5x10^10 or 1x10^11 viral particles, delivered as one shot or as two shots spaced 56 days apart. Trial participants were randomized into five groups of five, in which low-dose or high-dose Ad26.COV2.S was given once or twice, or placebo was given on both occasions. The specificity and breadth of SARS-CoV-2-reactive T cell receptors after Ad26.COV2.S vaccination were assessed by TCRbeta repertoire sequencing. Investigators remained blinded to trial group allocation during experiments and outcome assessment. What the authors observed across the whole study: Ad26.COV2.S recipients had higher spike-specific TCR breadth than placebo recipients (P = 0.0014). Comparing responses between vaccine doses or regimens was not something the study was powered to do. Non-spike TCR breadth was comparable between vaccine and placebo recipients, consistent with the vaccine containing only spike. According to the authors, total T cell responses may have been underestimated by the TCR breadth and depth analyses. After vaccination, spike-specific CD8+ and CD4+ T cell responses were reported to show substantial breadth.

The sample's treatment or condition label is to be understood as: 19 received Ad26.COV2.S at low or high dose, single or two shots; about 5 received placebo; per-sample allocation not given. Repertoires of vaccine and placebo recipients were sequenced from samples taken on day 63 after the first injection. In Cohort 1b, about 25 adults aged 18-55 years were enrolled at a single site in Boston, USA, between 29 July and 7 August 2020. As a vaccine, Ad26.COV2.S was a replication-incompetent adenovirus type 26 vector that expressed a prefusion-stabilized SARS-CoV-2 spike protein derived from the original Wuhan strain. V lost 5 bases and J lost 7 bases; the stretch between them is 23 bases long. From its cysteine to its phenylalanine, the CDR3 spans 16 amino acids. Just the 48-base CDR3 DNA is kept, in frame starting at base 1. CDR1 MNHEY and CDR2 SVGEGT are derived from the germline V gene. The immunoSEQ Assay was used to sequence TCRbeta CDR3 regions. After extraction, genomic DNA underwent amplification by bias-controlled multiplex PCR, followed by high-throughput sequencing. For the original study's pipeline: Collapsing and filtering of sequences were performed to quantify the absolute abundance of each unique TCRbeta CDR3 region. Usable DNA was measured by amplifying reference genes present in all nucleated cells, and TCRbeta template counts were normalized to that usable DNA to estimate T cell fraction. Repertoire TCRs were annotated as SARS-CoV-2-specific by exact matching of V gene, CDR3 amino acid sequence and J gene to a known reactive TCR set. MIRA supplied the reference SARS-CoV-2 TCR set, which was filtered for enrichment in COVID-19-positive ImmuneCODE repertoires so that public or cross-reactive TCRs were removed. Based on the MIRA antigens, annotated TCRs were further analysed at the level of specific ORF or position within ORF. Depth was the summed frequency of annotated unique rearrangements, while breadth was defined as annotated unique rearrangements over total unique productive rearrangements. Group comparisons of TCR breadth used two-sided Wilcoxon rank-sum tests. What TCRdb holds here is the immuneACCESS table cut down to in-frame rearrangements. Part of the clones is not present; checked against another copy, under half of the missing clones reflect an unresolved V gene, and the others are unexplained. The DNA was the basis for D and trimming; V, J and clone size are from that table. The table for this sample lists under 550,000 clones; more than 75% of them were counted only once. 3.6% of the sample is in the top ten clones.

Note on this clone: Its target antigen remains unknown. Base qualities are missing; no much larger clone stands one base away.

The clonotype was recovered from a person between 18 and 59 years old who received the Ad26.COV2.S COVID-19 vaccine or a placebo. The sample here was peripheral blood, taken in a trial of Ad26.COV2.S vaccine versus placebo. This chain joins TRBV6-2 or TRBV6-3 to TRBJ2-5; a tentative D call is TRBD2 (5 bases match). The nucleotide sequence reads as follows: TGTGCCAGCAGTAGAGCTAACCCTACCGGAGGTGGGACCCAGTACTTC. Translated, this gives CASSRANPTGGGTQYF.